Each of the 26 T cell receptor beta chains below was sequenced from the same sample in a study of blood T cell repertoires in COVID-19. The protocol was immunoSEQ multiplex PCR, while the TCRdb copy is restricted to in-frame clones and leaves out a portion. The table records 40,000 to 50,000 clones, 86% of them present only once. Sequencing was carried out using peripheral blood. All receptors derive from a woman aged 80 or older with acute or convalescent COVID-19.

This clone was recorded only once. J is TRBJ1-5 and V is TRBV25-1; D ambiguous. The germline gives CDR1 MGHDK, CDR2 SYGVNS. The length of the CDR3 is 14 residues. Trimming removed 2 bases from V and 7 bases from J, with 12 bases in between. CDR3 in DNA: TGTGCCAGCAGTGAAGCCGGGGTACGACAGCCCCAGCATTTT. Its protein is CASSEAGVRQPQHF.

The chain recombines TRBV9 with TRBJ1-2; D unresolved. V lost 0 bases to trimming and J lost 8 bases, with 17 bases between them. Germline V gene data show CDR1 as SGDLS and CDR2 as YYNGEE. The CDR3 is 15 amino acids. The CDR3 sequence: CASSVGNRGSRGYTF. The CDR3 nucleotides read TGTGCCAGCAGCGTAGGGAACCGGGGTAGCCGGGGCTACACCTTC.

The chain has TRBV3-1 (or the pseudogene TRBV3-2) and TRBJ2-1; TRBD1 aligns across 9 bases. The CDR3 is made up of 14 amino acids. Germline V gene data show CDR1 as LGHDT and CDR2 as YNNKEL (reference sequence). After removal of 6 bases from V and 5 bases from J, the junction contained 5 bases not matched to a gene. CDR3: CASRPGQGNNEQFF. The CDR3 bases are TGTGCCAGCAGACCGGGACAGGGTAACAATGAGCAGTTCTTC.

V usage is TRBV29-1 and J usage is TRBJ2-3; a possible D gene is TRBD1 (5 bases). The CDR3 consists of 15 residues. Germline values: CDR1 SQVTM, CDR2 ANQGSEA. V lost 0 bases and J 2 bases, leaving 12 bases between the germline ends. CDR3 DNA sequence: TGCAGCGTTGAAGATCCGATCAGGGCCACAGATACGCAGTATTTT. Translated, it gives CSVEDPIRATDTQYF.

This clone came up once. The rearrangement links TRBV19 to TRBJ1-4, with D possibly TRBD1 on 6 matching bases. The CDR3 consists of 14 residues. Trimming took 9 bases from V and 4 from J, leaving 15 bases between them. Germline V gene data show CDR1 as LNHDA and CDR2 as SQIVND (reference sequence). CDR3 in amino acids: CARTRSGDNEKLFF. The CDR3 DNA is TGTGCCAGGACCCGATCAGGGGATAATGAAAAACTGTTTTTT.

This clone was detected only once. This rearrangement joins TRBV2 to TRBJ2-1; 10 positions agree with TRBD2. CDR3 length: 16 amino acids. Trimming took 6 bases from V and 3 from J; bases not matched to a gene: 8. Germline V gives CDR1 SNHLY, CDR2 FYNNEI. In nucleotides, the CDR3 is TGTGCCAGCAGGGGAGCTAGCGGGGGCCTCTACAATGAGCAGTTCTTC. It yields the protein CASRGASGGLYNEQFF.

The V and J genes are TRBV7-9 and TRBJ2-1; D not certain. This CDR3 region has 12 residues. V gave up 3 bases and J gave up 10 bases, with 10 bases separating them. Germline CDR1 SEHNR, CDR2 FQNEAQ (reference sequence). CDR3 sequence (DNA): TGTGCCAGCAGCTTTGAGGCCGGCGAGCAGTTCTTC. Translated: CASSFEAGEQFF.

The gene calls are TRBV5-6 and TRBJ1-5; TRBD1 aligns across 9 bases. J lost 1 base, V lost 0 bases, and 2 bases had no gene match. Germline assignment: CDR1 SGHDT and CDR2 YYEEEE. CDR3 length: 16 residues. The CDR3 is CASSLGDRASNQPQHF. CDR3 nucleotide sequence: TGTGCCAGCAGCTTGGGGGACAGGGCGAGCAATCAGCCCCAGCATTTT.

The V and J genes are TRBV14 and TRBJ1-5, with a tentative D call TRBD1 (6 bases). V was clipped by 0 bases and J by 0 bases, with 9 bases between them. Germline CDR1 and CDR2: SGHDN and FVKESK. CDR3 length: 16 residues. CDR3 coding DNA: TGTGCCAGCAGCCAAGACGAGACAGGTAGCAATCAGCCCCAGCATTTT. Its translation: CASSQDETGSNQPQHF.

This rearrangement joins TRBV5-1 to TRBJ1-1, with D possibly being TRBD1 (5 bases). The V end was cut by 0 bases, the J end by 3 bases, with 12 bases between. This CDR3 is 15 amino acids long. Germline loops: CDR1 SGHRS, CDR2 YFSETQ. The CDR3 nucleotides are TGCGCCAGCAGCTTGGGATCAGGGATGGACACTGAAGCTTTCTTT. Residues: CASSLGSGMDTEAFF.

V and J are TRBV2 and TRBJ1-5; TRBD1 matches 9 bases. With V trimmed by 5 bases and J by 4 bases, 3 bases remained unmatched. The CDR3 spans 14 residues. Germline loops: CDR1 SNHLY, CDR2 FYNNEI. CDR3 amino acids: CASSQDRGNQPQHF. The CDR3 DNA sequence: TGTGCCAGCAGTCAAGACAGGGGGAATCAGCCCCAGCATTTT.

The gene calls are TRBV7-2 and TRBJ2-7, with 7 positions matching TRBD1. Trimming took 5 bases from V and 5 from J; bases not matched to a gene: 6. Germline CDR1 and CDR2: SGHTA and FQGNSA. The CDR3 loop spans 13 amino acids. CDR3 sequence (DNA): TGTGCCAGCAGCAAAGGACAGGCGAACGAGCAGTACTTC. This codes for CASSKGQANEQYF.

CDR3 DNA: TGTGCCAGTAGTACCGGGACAGGGGCACCCAATGAGCAGTTCTTC. This translates into CASSTGTGAPNEQFF. The chain couples TRBV19 to TRBJ2-1, with TRBD1 identical over 10 bases. Germline values: CDR1 LNHDA, CDR2 SQIVND (reference sequence). The ends lost 4 bases at V and 6 bases at J; junction bases unmatched: 6. CDR3 length: 15 residues.

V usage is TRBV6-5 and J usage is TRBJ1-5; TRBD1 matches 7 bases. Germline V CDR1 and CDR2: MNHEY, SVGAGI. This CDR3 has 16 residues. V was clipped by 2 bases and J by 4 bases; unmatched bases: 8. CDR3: CASSYTTGKSNQPQHF. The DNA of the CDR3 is TGTGCCAGCAGTTACACGACAGGGAAAAGTAATCAGCCCCAGCATTTT.

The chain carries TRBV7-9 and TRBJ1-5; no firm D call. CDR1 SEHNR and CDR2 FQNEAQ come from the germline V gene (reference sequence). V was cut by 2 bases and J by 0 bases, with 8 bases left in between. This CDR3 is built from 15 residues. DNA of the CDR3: TGTGCCAGCAGCTTATCCGCTAGTAGCAATCAGCCCCAGCATTTT. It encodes CASSLSASSNQPQHF.

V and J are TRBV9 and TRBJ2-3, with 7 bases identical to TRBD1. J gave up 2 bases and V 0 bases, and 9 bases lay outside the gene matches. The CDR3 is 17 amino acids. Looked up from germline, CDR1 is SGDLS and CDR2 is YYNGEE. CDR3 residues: CASSVAPDRRYTDTQYF. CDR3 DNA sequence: TGTGCCAGCAGCGTAGCCCCGGACAGGAGATACACAGATACGCAGTATTTT.

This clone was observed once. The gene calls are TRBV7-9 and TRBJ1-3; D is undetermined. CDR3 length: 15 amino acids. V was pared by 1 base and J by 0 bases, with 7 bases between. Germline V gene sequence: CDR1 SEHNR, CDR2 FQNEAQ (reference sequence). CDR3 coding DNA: TGTGCCAGCAGCTTAGTGGCTCTCTCTGGAAACACCATATATTTT. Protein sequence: CASSLVALSGNTIYF.

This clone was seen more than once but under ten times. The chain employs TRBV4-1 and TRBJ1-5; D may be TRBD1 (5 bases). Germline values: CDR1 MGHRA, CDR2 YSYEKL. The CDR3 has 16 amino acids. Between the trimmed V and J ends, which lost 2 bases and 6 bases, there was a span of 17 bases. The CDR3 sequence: CASSQSALRGPQPQHF. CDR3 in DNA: TGCGCCAGCAGCCAATCCGCGCTAAGGGGTCCTCAGCCCCAGCATTTT.

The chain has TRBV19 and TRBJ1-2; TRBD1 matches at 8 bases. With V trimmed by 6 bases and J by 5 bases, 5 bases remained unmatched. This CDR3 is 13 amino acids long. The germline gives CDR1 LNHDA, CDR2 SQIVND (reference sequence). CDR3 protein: CASSPTGGYGYTF. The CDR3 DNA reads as TGTGCCAGTAGCCCAACAGGGGGGTATGGCTACACCTTC.

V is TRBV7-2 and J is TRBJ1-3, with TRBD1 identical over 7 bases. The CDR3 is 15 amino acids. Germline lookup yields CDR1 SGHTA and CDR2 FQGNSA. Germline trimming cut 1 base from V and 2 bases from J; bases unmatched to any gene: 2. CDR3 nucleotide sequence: TGTGCCAGCAGCTTAGGCAGGGGGACTGGAAACACCATATATTTT. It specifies CASSLGRGTGNTIYF.

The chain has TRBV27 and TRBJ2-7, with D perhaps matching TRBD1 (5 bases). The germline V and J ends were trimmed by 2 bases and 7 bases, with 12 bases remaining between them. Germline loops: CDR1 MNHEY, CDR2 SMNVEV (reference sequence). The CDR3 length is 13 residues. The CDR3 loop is CASSLEGAREQYF. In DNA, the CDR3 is TGTGCCAGCAGTTTAGAAGGGGCTAGGGAGCAGTACTTC.

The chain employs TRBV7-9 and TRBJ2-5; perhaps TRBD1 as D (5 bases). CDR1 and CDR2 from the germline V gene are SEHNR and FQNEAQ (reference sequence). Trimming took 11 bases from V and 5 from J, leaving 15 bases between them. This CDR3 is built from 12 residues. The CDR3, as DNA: TGTGCCTCGAAGACAGAAGCGGAGACCCAGTACTTC. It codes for CASKTEAETQYF. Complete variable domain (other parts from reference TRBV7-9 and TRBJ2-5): DTGVSQNPRHKITKRGQNVTFRCDPISEHNRLYWYRQTLGQGPEFLTYFQNEAQLEKSRLLSDRFSAERPKGSFSTLEIQRTEQGDSAMYLCASKTEAETQYFGPGTRLLVL.

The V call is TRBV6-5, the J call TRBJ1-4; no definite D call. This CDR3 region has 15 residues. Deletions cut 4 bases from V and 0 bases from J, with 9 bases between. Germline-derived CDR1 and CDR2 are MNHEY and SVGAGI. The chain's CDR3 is CASSSEIATNEKLFF. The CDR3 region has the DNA TGTGCCAGCAGTTCCGAGATTGCAACTAATGAAAAACTGTTTTTT.

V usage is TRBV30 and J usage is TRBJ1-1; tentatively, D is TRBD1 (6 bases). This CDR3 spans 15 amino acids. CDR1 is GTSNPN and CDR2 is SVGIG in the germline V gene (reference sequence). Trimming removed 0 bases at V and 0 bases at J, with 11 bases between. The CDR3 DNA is TGTGCCTGGAGTGTACTGGCAGGGGTGAACACTGAAGCTTTCTTT. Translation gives CAWSVLAGVNTEAFF.

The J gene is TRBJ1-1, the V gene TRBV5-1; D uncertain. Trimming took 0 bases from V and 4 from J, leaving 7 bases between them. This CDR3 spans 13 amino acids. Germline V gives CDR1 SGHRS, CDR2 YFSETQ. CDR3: CASSLVVSTEAFF. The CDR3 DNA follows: TGCGCCAGCAGCTTGGTCGTCAGCACTGAAGCTTTCTTT.

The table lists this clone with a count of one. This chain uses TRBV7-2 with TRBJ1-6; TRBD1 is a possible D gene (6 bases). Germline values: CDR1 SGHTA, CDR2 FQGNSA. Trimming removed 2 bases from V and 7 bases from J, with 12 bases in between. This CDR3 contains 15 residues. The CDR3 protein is CASSLSVGGNSPLHF. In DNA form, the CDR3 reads TGTGCCAGCAGCTTATCGGTAGGGGGAAATTCACCCCTCCACTTT.